The subject of this entry is one TCR beta chain. Its specificity is unknown. This sample was taken from a study of shared clonotypes between healthy human individuals. Whole-study findings and limits: All-four-donor shared clonotypes had higher generation probabilities than non-shared clonotypes did. The sole specimen, blood, was sampled, and tissue repertoires likely differ.

Profiling relied on immunoSEQ multiplex PCR, and the TCRdb table lists in-frame clones only, not all of them. The sample lists 2 million to 3 million clones; more than 80% were seen once. The CDR3 loop spans 12 amino acids. Germline-derived CDR1 and CDR2 are LNHDA and SQIVND (reference sequence). Trimming stripped 4 bases from V and 2 bases from J, with 5 bases between. The split of CD4+ cells yielded CD45RA+ naive and CD45RA-negative memory subsets. This TCR was recovered from a man aged 18 to 30 in good health. The chain combines TRBV19 with TRBJ1-2; no clear D. The sequencing sample was made of naive CD4+ T cells sorted from blood. Subset denoted: CD45RA+ positively selected. The CDR3 nucleotides are TGTGCCAGTAGTAGCCAAAACTATGGCTACACCTTC. Residues: CASSSQNYGYTF. The full variable domain, completed using reference TRBV19 and TRBJ1-2, is DGGITQSPKYLFRKEGQNVTLSCEQNLNHDAMYWYRQDPGQGLRLIYYSQIVNDFQKGDIAEGYSVSREKKESFPLTVTSAQKNPTAFYLCASSSQNYGYTFGSGTRLTVV.